Below are 5 T cell receptor beta chains sequenced from a single sample in a study of spatial heterogeneity in lung cancer. Time point in this sample: sample taken at primary tumor resection. TCRdb recomputed calls from the 5' RACE reads with MiXCR, one row per CDR3 protein. The data contain some 37,000 distinct CDR3 sequences, 7% to 7.5% of them singletons. Specimen: PBMCs, collected at surgery. The receptors shown here come from a female donor with early-stage non-small cell lung cancer.

This clonotype was counted many times. The chain links TRBV6-2 or TRBV6-3 to TRBJ2-3; D might be TRBD2 (5 bases). This CDR3 comprises 13 residues. The ends were cut back, 6 bases at V and 1 base at J, with 8 bases in the middle. Germline CDR1 is MNHEY and CDR2 is SVGEGT. Here the CDR3 reads CASREVGTDTQYF. The DNA for the CDR3 is TGTGCCAGCAGGGAGGTCGGCACAGATACGCAGTATTTT.

In this sample, this clonotype turned up many times. V usage is TRBV15 and J usage is TRBJ1-2; no definite D call. Trimming took 0 bases from V and 4 from J, leaving 9 bases between them. Germline CDR1 reads LNHNV; CDR2 reads YYDKDF (reference sequence). The CDR3 is 14 residues long. Here the CDR3 DNA reads TGTGCCACCAGCAGAGATGAAGGGTCCTATGGCTACACCTTC. As protein: CATSRDEGSYGYTF.

This clonotype has a count of ten or more. The chain has TRBV29-1 and TRBJ2-1, with D possibly TRBD2 on 6 matching bases. CDR3 size: 12 residues. V was pared by 4 bases and J by 9 bases, with 13 bases between. Per germline, CDR1 SQVTM and CDR2 ANQGSEA. The CDR3 DNA reads as TGCAGCGTTGTGTCCGGGGGTACTGAGCAGTTCTTC. Protein sequence: CSVVSGGTEQFF.

This clonotype was detected only once. The rearrangement links TRBV18 to TRBJ2-2, with TRBD2 matching 10 bases. Germline V gives CDR1 KGHSH, CDR2 LQKENI. The CDR3 length is 15 residues. The V segment lost 2 bases and the J segment 4 bases; nucleotides outside the gene matches: 1. DNA of the CDR3: TGTGCCAGCTCACCAACTAGCGGGACCACCGGGGAGCTGTTTTTT. Protein sequence: CASSPTSGTTGELFF.

This clonotype was counted between two and nine times. This chain links TRBV20-1 with TRBJ1-6; TRBD1 is a possible D gene (6 bases). Germline V gene sequence: CDR1 DFQATT, CDR2 SNEGSKA (reference sequence). The CDR3 is made up of 14 amino acids. V lost 5 bases and J lost 7, with 15 bases in between. The CDR3 sequence is CSASGHLANSPLHF. The CDR3 nucleotides are TGCAGTGCTTCGGGACACTTGGCCAATTCACCCCTCCACTTT.